This T cell receptor (beta chain) was sequenced during a study of response to subunit inactivated influenza vaccine. TCRdb itself ran the RT-PCR reads through MiXCR, one entry per CDR3 protein. The table shows roughly 650,000 distinct CDR3 sequences, with roughly 15% occurring only once. V lost 5 bases, J lost 5 bases, and 16 bases lay in between. Germline lookup yields CDR1 DFQATT and CDR2 SNEGSKA (reference sequence). CDR3 length: 13 amino acids. In its sample, this clonotype was seen a few times. The sequence derives from a man aged 50-59 years who received an inactivated influenza vaccine. The V gene is TRBV20-1, the J gene TRBJ2-7, with D possibly being TRBD1 (6 bases). Sequences were derived from PBMCs from blood, sampled 14 to 15 days before vaccination. For the CDR3, the DNA is TGCAGTGCTCTAGGGTCAGGGGCCAACGAGCAGTACTTC. Translation: CSALGSGANEQYF.